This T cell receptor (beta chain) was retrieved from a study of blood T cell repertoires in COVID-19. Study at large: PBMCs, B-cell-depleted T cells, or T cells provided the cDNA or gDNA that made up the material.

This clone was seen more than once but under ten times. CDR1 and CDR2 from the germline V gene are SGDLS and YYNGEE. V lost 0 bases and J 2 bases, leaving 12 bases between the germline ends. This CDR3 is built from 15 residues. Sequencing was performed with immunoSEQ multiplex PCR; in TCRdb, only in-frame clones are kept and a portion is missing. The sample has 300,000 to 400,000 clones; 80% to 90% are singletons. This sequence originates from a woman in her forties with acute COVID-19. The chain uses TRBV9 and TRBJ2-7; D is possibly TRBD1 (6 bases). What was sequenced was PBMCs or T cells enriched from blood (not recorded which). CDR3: CASSVGGKGAYEQYF. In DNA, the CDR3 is TGTGCCAGCAGCGTAGGAGGCAAGGGGGCCTACGAGCAGTACTTC.